This T cell receptor beta chain was obtained from a study of T cell responses to AZD1222 COVID-19 vaccine. General study findings and limits: Possibly, clonal diversity was underestimated; donors were largely white British and included more females. Mapped onto spike, vaccine-associated CD4 TCRs spanned it and were dominant at 160-218 and 743-854.

V gave up 1 base and J gave up 3 bases, with 10 bases separating them. The CDR3 covers 14 residues. CDR1 and CDR2 from the germline V gene are LGHNA and YNFKEQ. Concerning this clone itself: Antigen: not known.

Sequencing used immunoSEQ multiplex PCR; TCRdb keeps in-frame clones, though not all of them. Of approximately 35,000 clones listed, about nine tenths are singletons. The TCR was taken from an adult who received the AZD1222 COVID-19 vaccine. Sequenced here: peripheral blood, sampled 28 days after the second AZD1222 dose. J is TRBJ2-7 and V is TRBV4-2; D is unresolved. CDR3 residues: CASSQGTGNYEQYF. The CDR3 DNA is TGTGCCAGCAGCCAAGGAACGGGCAACTACGAGCAGTACTTC.